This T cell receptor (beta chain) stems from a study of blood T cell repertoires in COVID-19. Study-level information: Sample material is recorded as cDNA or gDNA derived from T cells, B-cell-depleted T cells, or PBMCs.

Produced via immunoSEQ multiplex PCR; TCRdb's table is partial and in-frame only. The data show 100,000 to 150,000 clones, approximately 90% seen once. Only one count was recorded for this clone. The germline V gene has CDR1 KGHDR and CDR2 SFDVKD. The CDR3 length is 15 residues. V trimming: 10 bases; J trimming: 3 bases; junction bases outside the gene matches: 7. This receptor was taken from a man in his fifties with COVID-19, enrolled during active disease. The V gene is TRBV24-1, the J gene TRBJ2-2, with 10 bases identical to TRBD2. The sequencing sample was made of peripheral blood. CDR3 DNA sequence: TGTGCCACTGGGTCTAGCGGGAGAGACACCGGGGAGCTGTTTTTT. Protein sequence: CATGSSGRDTGELFF.